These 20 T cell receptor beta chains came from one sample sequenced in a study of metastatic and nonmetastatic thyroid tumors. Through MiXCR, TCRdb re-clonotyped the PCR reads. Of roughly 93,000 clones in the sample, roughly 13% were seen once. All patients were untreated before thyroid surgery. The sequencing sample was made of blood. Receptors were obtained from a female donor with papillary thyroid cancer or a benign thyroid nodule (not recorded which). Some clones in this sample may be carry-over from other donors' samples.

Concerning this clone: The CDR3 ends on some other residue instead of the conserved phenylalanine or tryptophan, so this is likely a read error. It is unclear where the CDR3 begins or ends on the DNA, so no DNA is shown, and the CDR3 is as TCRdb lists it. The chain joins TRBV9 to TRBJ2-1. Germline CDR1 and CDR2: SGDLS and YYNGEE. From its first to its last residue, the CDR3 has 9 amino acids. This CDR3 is CASSVLRGS.

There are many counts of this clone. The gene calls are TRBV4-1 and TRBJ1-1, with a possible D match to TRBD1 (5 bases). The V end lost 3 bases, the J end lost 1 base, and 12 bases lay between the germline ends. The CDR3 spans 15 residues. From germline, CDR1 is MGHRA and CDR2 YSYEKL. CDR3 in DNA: TGCGCCAGCAGCCAGCTTCAGGGCCAGAACACTGAAGCTTTCTTT. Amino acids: CASSQLQGQNTEAFF.

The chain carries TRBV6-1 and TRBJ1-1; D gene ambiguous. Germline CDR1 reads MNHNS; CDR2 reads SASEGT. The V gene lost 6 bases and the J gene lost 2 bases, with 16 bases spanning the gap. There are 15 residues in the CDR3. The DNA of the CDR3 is TGTGCCAGCAGCCCAGCCGCGTGGGGTAACACTGAAGCTTTCTTT. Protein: CASSPAAWGNTEAFF.

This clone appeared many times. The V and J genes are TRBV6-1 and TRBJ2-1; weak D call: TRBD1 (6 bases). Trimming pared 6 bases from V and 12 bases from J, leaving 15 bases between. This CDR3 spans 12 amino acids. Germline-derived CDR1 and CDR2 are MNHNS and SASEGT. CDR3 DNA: TGTGCCAGCAGCACCACGACAGGTTGGCAGTTCTTC. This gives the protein CASSTTTGWQFF.

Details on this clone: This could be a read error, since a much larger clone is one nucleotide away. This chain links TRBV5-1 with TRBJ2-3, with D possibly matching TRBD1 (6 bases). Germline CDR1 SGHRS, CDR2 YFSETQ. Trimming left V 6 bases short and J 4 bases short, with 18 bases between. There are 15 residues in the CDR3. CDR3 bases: TGCGCCAGCATCCTCCACACAGGGCTGGCAGATACGCAGTATTTT. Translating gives CASILHTGLADTQYF. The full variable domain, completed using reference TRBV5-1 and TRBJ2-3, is KAGVTQTPRYLIKTRGQQVTLSCSPISGHRSVSWYQQTPGQGLQFLFEYFSETQRNKGNFPGRFSGRQFSNSRSEMNVSTLELGDSALYLCASILHTGLADTQYFGPGTRLTVL.

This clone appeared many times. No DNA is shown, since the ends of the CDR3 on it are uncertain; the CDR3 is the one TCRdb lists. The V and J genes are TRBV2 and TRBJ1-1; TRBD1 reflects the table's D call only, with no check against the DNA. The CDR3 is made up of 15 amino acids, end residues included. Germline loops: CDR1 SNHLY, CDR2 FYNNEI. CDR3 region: CASSSSTGKYAEAFF.

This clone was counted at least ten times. The CDR3 reads CASTQDRVATEAFF. In DNA, the CDR3 is TGTGCCAGCACCCAGGACAGGGTGGCGACTGAAGCTTTCTTT. The rearrangement joins TRBV6-1 to TRBJ1-1, with 8 bases lining up with TRBD1. Per the germline V gene, CDR1 is MNHNS and CDR2 is SASEGT. With 7 bases clipped from V and 5 bases from J, the junction kept 9 bases outside the gene matches. This CDR3 is built from 14 residues.

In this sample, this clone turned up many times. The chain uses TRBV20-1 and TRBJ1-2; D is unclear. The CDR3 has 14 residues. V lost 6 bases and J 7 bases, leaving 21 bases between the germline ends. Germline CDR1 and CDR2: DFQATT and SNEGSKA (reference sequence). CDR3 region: CSAQVPEAFGGYTF. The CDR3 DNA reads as TGCAGTGCCCAGGTCCCAGAGGCCTTCGGTGGCTACACCTTC.

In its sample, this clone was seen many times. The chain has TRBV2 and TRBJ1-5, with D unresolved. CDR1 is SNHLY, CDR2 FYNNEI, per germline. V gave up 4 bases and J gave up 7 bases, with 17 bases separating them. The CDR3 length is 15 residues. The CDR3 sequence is CASSAAPGMEQPQHF. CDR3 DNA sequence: TGTGCCAGCAGTGCGGCACCTGGAATGGAACAGCCCCAGCATTTT.

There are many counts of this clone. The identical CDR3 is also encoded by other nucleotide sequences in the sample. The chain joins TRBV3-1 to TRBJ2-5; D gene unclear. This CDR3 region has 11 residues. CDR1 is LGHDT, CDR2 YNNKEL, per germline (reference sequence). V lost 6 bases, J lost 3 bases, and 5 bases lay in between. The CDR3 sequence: CASSLEETQYF. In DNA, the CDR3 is TGTGCCAGCAGTCTCGAAGAGACCCAGTACTTC.

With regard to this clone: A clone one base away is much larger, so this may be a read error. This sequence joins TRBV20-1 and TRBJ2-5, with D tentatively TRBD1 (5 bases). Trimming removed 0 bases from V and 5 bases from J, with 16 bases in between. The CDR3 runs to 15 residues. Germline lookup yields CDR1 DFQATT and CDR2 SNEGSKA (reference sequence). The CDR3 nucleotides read TGCAGTGCTAGAGATCCTAGGGGCTCTATGGAGACCCAGTACTTC. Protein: CSARDPRGSMETQYF.

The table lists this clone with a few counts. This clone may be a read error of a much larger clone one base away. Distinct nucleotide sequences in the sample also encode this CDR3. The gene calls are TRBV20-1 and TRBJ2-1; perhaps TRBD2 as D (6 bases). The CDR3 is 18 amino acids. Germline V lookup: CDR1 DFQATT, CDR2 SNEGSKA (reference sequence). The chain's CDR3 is CSARDKGANGRWWNEQFF. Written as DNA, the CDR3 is TGCAGTGCTAGAGATAAAGGAGCTAACGGGAGATGGTGGAATGAGCAGTTCTTT.

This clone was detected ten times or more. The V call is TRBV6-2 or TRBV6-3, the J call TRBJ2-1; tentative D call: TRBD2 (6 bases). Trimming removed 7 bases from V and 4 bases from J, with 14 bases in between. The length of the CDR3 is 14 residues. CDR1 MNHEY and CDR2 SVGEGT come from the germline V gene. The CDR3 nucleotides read TGTGCCAGCACTATAGGGACTGATTACAATGAGCAGTTCTTC. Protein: CASTIGTDYNEQFF.

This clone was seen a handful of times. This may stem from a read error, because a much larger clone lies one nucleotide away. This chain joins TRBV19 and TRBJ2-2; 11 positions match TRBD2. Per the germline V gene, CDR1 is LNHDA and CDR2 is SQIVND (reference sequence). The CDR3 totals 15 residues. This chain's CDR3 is CASVLAGVNAGELFF. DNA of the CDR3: TGTGCCAGTGTACTAGCGGGAGTGAACGCCGGGGAGCTGTTTTTT.

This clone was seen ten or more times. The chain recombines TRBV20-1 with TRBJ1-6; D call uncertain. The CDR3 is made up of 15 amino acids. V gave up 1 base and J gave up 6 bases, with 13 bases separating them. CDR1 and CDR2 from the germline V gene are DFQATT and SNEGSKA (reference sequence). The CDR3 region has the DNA TGCAGTGCTAGAGGGGGATGGGGAACTAATTCACCCCTCCACTTT. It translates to CSARGGWGTNSPLHF.

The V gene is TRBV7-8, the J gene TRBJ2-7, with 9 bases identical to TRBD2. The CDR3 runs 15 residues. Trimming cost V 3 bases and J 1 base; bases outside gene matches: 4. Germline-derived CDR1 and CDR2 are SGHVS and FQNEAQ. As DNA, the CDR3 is TGTGCCAGCAGCTTTATTACTAGCGGGTCCTACGAGCAGTACTTC. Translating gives CASSFITSGSYEQYF.

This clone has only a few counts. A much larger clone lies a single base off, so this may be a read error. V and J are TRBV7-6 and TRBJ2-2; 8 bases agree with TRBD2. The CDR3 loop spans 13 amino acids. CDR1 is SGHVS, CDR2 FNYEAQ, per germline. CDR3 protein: CASQRGPTVELFF. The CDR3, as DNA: TGTGCCAGCCAGCGGGGGCCGACCGTGGAGCTGTTTTTT.

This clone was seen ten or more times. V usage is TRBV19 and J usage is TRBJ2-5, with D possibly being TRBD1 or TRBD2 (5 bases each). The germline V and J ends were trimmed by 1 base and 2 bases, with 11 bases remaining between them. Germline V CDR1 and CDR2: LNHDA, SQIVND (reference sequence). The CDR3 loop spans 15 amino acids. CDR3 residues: CASSIGGTVQETQYF. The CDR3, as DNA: TGTGCCAGTAGTATAGGAGGGACGGTGCAAGAGACCCAGTACTTC.

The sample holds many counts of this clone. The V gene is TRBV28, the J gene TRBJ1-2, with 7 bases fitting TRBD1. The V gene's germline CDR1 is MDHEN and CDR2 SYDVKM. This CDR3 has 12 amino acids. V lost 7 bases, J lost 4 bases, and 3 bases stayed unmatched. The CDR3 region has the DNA TGTGCCAGCACAGGGGGAATCTATGGCTACACCTTC. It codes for CASTGGIYGYTF.

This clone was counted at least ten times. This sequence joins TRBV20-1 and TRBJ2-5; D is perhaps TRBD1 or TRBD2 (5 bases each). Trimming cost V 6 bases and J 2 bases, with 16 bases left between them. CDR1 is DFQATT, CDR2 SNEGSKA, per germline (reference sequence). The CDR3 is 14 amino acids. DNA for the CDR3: TGCAGTGCAACACCGGGACGGGCGCAAGAGACCCAGTACTTC. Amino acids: CSATPGRAQETQYF.